This passage covers 21 T cell receptor beta chains from one sample sequenced in a study of blood T cell repertoires in COVID-19. The assay was immunoSEQ multiplex PCR, and TCRdb's table has in-frame clones only and misses some. The sample lists some 110,000 clones; roughly 89% were seen once. The sequenced material came from PBMCs or T cells enriched from blood (not recorded which). The receptors shown here come from a woman aged 30 to 39 who had recovered from COVID-19.

The V gene is TRBV3-1 (or the pseudogene TRBV3-2), the J gene TRBJ2-1, with 12 bases identical to TRBD2. This CDR3 spans 15 amino acids. J gave up 9 bases and V 1 base, and 4 bases lay outside the gene matches. Germline V gives CDR1 LGHDT, CDR2 YNNKEL (reference sequence). The CDR3 bases are TGTGCCAGCAGCCAAGTAACTAGCGGGAGGACTGAGCAGTTCTTC. As protein: CASSQVTSGRTEQFF.

The chain uses TRBV7-9 and TRBJ2-5; TRBD2 aligns across 14 bases. The CDR3 is 18 amino acids. Germline CDR1 and CDR2: SEHNR and FQNEAQ (reference sequence). The trim removed 1 base at V and 5 bases at J, leaving 9 bases unmatched. CDR3 sequence: CASSLEPGLAGVAETQYF. CDR3 DNA: TGTGCCAGCAGCTTAGAGCCGGGACTAGCGGGAGTGGCGGAGACCCAGTACTTC.

This chain uses TRBV4-3 with TRBJ1-2; D is unresolved. Trimming left V 0 bases short and J 0 bases short, with 11 bases between. The CDR3 covers 16 residues. CDR1 is LGHNA, CDR2 YSLEER, per germline. The CDR3: CASSQDRWGANYGYTF. Here the CDR3 DNA reads TGCGCCAGCAGCCAAGATCGGTGGGGAGCTAACTATGGCTACACCTTC.

The rearrangement joins TRBV6-5 to TRBJ1-5; D unclear. Trimming removed 2 bases from V and 2 bases from J, with 7 bases in between. Germline V gene data show CDR1 as MNHEY and CDR2 as SVGAGI. The CDR3 is made up of 14 amino acids. CDR3 sequence: CASSYEIRNQPQHF. In DNA form, the CDR3 reads TGTGCCAGCAGTTACGAGATCCGCAATCAGCCCCAGCATTTT.

This clone was detected only once. The chain employs TRBV4-1 and TRBJ2-5; possibly TRBD1 for D (7 bases). V was trimmed by 3 bases and J by 2 bases, leaving 10 bases between them. The CDR3 spans 14 residues. Germline CDR1 is MGHRA and CDR2 is YSYEKL. The CDR3 protein is CASSQTGTQETQYF. CDR3 nucleotide sequence: TGCGCCAGCAGCCAGACAGGGACTCAAGAGACCCAGTACTTC.

The rearrangement uses TRBV5-1 and TRBJ1-1, with 7 positions matching TRBD1. The germline V gene has CDR1 SGHRS and CDR2 YFSETQ. This CDR3 has 16 residues. Trimming removed 3 bases from V and 1 base from J; junction bases left unmatched: 9. For the CDR3, the DNA is TGCGCCAGCAGCTCAAACACAGGGGTAGCGAACACTGAAGCTTTCTTT. It encodes CASSSNTGVANTEAFF.

The gene calls are TRBV5-1 and TRBJ2-3; a weak D match, TRBD2 (5 bases). CDR1 is SGHRS and CDR2 is YFSETQ in the germline V gene. The V gene lost 7 bases and the J gene lost 0 bases, with 12 bases spanning the gap. This CDR3 contains 14 residues. DNA for the CDR3: TGCGCCAGCGCCGGGGTTTCTAGCACAGATACGCAGTATTTT. Its protein product is CASAGVSSTDTQYF.

The chain employs TRBV5-3 and TRBJ2-7; TRBD2 matches 12 bases. Being an ORF, TRBV5-3 has a function that is uncertain. The CDR3 has 14 amino acids. Germline trimming cut 5 bases from V and 6 bases from J; bases unmatched to any gene: 6. This chain's CDR3 is CARRTSGSDCEQYF. The CDR3 DNA is TGTGCCAGAAGGACTAGCGGGAGTGATTGCGAGCAGTACTTC.

The chain joins TRBV9 to TRBJ1-4; D unresolved. CDR1 and CDR2 (germline): SGDLS, YYNGEE. Deletions cut 0 bases from V and 5 bases from J, with 11 bases between. The CDR3 consists of 15 residues. Written as DNA, the CDR3 is TGTGCCAGCAGCGTAGCGGCAGCGTCGAATGAAAAACTGTTTTTT. Protein product: CASSVAAASNEKLFF.

V usage is TRBV18 and J usage is TRBJ2-1; maybe TRBD1 (6 bases). The ends were cut back, 3 bases at V and 5 bases at J, with 20 bases in the middle. The CDR3 contains 17 residues. Germline V gene lookup returns CDR1 KGHSH and CDR2 LQKENI. DNA for the CDR3: TGTGCCAGCTCACCTGGGCAGGGGTGGATCAGCGACAATGAGCAGTTCTTC. This translates into CASSPGQGWISDNEQFF.

The V call is TRBV6-5, the J call TRBJ2-7; 12 nucleotides agree with TRBD2. The junction had 2 bases not matched to a gene; V was cut back by 5 bases and J by 6 bases. The germline CDR1 and CDR2 sequences are MNHEY and SVGAGI. CDR3 length equals 13 residues. For the CDR3, the DNA is TGTGCCAGCAGTCGGACTAGCGGGGCCGAGCAGTACTTC. Its translation: CASSRTSGAEQYF.

This clone was observed many times. The V gene is TRBV28, the J gene TRBJ2-2; 9 bases fit TRBD1. The CDR3 has 15 residues. Germline V gene lookup returns CDR1 MDHEN and CDR2 SYDVKM. The V gene end was trimmed by 6 bases and the J gene end by 4 bases; junction bases not matched to a gene: 6. CDR3 region: CASSLGTGSTGELFF. For the CDR3, the DNA is TGTGCCAGCAGCCTCGGGACAGGGTCCACCGGGGAGCTGTTTTTT.

This clone turned up a few times. CDR3 protein: CASSQQGYGTDTQYF. As DNA, the CDR3 is TGTGCCAGCAGCCAACAGGGTTACGGCACAGATACGCAGTATTTT. This chain uses TRBV5-4 with TRBJ2-3, with D possibly matching TRBD1 (6 bases). The CDR3 has 15 residues. Germline V gives CDR1 SGHNT, CDR2 YYREEE (reference sequence). V dropped 4 bases and J dropped 1 base, with 13 bases sitting between them.

The gene calls are TRBV24-1 and TRBJ2-1, with TRBD1 matching over 7 bases. Germline V lookup: CDR1 KGHDR, CDR2 SFDVKD. The CDR3 extends over 15 amino acids. V trimming: 4 bases; J trimming: 6 bases; junction bases outside the gene matches: 8. CDR3 coding DNA: TGTGCCACCAGTGACCGGGACAGCTTGGGCAATGAGCAGTTCTTC. As protein: CATSDRDSLGNEQFF.

This sequence joins TRBV28 and TRBJ1-5; D gene unclear. V shed 7 bases and J shed 3 bases, with 10 bases lying between them. This CDR3 region has 13 residues. CDR1 and CDR2 (germline): MDHEN, SYDVKM. CDR3 sequence reads: CASNGRANQPQHF. The DNA of the CDR3 is TGTGCCAGCAATGGGAGAGCCAATCAGCCCCAGCATTTT.

V and J are TRBV5-5 and TRBJ2-2; TRBD2 agrees at 8 bases. This CDR3 has 17 residues. Trimming removed 4 bases from V and 0 bases from J; junction bases left unmatched: 8. From germline, CDR1 is SGHKS and CDR2 YYEKEE (reference sequence). The CDR3 nucleotides are TGTGCCAGCAGCCGCCCGGGGGGGTCAGCGAACACCGGGGAGCTGTTTTTT. Its protein is CASSRPGGSANTGELFF.

V and J are TRBV11-3 and TRBJ1-5, with 8 bases lining up with TRBD1. The V segment lost 3 bases and the J segment 7 bases; nucleotides outside the gene matches: 5. Germline V gives CDR1 SGHNT, CDR2 YENEEA. The CDR3 sequence is 14 residues long. The CDR3 spells CASSLGQESQPQHF. The DNA of the CDR3 is TGTGCCAGCAGCTTGGGACAGGAGAGCCAGCCCCAGCATTTT.

This clone was detected only a few times. This chain joins TRBV10-2 and TRBJ1-5; D unresolved. This CDR3 region has 13 residues. Germline V gene lookup returns CDR1 WSHSY and CDR2 SAAADI. With 3 bases removed from V and 0 bases from J, the gap between germline ends came to 3 bases. This CDR3 reads CASSDHSNQPQHF. CDR3 sequence (DNA): TGCGCCAGCAGTGACCATAGCAATCAGCCCCAGCATTTT.

V is TRBV19 and J is TRBJ2-5, with a tentative D call TRBD1 (6 bases). CDR1 and CDR2 (germline): LNHDA, SQIVND (reference sequence). The CDR3 totals 16 residues. The ends were cut back, 5 bases at V and 1 base at J, with 17 bases in the middle. The CDR3 DNA follows: TGTGCCAGTAGTTTCTCCTCGGCCAGGGGCCAAGAGACCCAGTACTTC. Its protein is CASSFSSARGQETQYF.

V gene TRBV5-1 combines with J gene TRBJ2-2; D not certain. The CDR3 contains 15 residues. Trimming removed 7 bases from V and 5 bases from J, with 18 bases in between. Per the germline V gene, CDR1 is SGHRS and CDR2 is YFSETQ. The CDR3 bases are TGCGCCAGCCGCCTTACCGAGAGGCCTACCGGGGAGCTGTTTTTT. Residues: CASRLTERPTGELFF. The entire variable domain, with the rest obtained from reference TRBV5-1 and TRBJ2-2, is as follows: KAGVTQTPRYLIKTRGQQVTLSCSPISGHRSVSWYQQTPGQGLQFLFEYFSETQRNKGNFPGRFSGRQFSNSRSEMNVSTLELGDSALYLCASRLTERPTGELFFGEGSRLTVL.

This clone has just one count. This chain connects TRBV27 to TRBJ1-4; D perhaps matches TRBD1 (6 bases). Germline V lookup: CDR1 MNHEY, CDR2 SMNVEV (reference sequence). Deletions cut 5 bases from V and 6 bases from J, with 19 bases between. There are 16 residues in the CDR3. The CDR3 sequence is CASSPGQDPFYEKLFF. CDR3 nucleotides: TGTGCCAGCAGTCCGGGACAAGACCCCTTCTATGAAAAACTGTTTTTT.